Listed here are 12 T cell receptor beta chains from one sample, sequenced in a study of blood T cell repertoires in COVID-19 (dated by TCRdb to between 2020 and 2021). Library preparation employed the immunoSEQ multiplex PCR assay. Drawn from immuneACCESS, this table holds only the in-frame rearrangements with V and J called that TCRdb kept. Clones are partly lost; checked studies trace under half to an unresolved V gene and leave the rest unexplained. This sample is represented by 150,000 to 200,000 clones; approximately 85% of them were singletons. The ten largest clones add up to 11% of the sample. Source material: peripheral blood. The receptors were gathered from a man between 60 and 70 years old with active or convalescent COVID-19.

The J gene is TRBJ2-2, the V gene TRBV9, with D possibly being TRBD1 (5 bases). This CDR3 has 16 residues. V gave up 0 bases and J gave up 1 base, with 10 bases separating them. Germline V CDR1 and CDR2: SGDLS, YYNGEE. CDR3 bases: TGTGCCAGCAGCGTAGCCCCAACAGGGAACACCGGGGAGCTGTTTTTT. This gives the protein CASSVAPTGNTGELFF.

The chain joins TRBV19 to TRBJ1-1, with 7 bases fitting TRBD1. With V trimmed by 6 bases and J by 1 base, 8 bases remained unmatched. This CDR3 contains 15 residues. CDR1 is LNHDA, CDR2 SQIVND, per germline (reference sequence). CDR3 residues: CASRAGTAKNTEAFF. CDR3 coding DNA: TGTGCCAGTAGGGCCGGGACAGCAAAGAACACTGAAGCTTTCTTT.

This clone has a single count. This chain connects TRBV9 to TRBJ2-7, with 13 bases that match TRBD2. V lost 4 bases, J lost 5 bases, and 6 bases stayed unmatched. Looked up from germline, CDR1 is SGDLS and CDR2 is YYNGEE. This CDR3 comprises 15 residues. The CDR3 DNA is TGTGCCAGCAGCCGGACTAGCGGGAGTTCCGACGAGCAGTACTTC. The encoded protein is CASSRTSGSSDEQYF.

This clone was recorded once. CDR3 residues: CASSDGAAQVETQYF. The CDR3 bases are TGCGCCAGCAGCGATGGGGCCGCCCAGGTGGAGACCCAGTACTTC. The V and J genes are TRBV5-1 and TRBJ2-5; TRBD1 is a possible D gene (5 bases). Trimming left V 4 bases short and J 5 bases short, with 18 bases between. The CDR3 totals 15 residues. Germline values: CDR1 SGHRS, CDR2 YFSETQ.

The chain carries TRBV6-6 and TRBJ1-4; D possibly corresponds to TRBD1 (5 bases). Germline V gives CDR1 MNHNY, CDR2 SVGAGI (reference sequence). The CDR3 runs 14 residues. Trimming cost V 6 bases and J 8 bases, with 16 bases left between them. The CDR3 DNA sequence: TGTGCCAGCAGAGACAGACTCCTAGGGGAAAAACTGTTTTTT. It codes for CASRDRLLGEKLFF.

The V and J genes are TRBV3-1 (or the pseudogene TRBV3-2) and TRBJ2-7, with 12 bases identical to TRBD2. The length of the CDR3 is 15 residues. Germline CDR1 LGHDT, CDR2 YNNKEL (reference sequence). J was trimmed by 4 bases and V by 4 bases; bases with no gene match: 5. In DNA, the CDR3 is TGTGCCAGCAGCCCGACTAGCGGGAGTCTGTACGAGCAGTACTTC. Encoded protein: CASSPTSGSLYEQYF.

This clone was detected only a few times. CDR3 in amino acids: CASSRSRDSLGNSPLHF. The CDR3 coding sequence is TGTGCCAGCTCACGGTCCCGGGACAGCCTAGGGAATTCACCCCTCCACTTT. V gene TRBV18 combines with J gene TRBJ1-6; 7 positions match TRBD1. CDR1 is KGHSH, CDR2 LQKENI, per germline. CDR3 length: 17 residues. V was pared by 4 bases and J by 7 bases, with 13 bases of the junction left unmatched.

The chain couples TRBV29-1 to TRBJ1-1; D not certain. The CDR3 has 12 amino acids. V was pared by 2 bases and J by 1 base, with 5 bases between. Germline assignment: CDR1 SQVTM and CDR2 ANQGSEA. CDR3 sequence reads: CSVESKNTEAFF. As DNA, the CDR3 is TGCAGCGTTGAATCCAAGAACACTGAAGCTTTCTTT. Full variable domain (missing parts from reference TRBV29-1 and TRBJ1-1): SAVISQKPSRDICQRGTSLTIQCQVDSQVTMMFWYRQQPGQSLTLIATANQGSEATYESGFVIDKFPISRPNLTFSTLTVSNMSPEDSSIYLCSVESKNTEAFFGQGTRLTVV.

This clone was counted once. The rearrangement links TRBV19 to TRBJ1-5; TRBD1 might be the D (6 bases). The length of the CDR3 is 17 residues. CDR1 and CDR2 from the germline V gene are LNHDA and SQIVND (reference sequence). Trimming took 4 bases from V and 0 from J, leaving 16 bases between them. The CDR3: CASSTRQDWYSNQPQHF. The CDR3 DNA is TGTGCCAGTAGTACCCGACAGGATTGGTATAGCAATCAGCCCCAGCATTTT. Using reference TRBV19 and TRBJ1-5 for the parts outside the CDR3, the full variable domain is DGGITQSPKYLFRKEGQNVTLSCEQNLNHDAMYWYRQDPGQGLRLIYYSQIVNDFQKGDIAEGYSVSREKKESFPLTVTSAQKNPTAFYLCASSTRQDWYSNQPQHFGDGTRLSIL.

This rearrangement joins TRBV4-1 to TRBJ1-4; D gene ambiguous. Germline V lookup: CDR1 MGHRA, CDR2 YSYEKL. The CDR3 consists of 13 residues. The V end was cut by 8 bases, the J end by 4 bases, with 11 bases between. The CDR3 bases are TGCGCCAGCGCATGGCTGAATAATGAAAAACTGTTTTTT. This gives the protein CASAWLNNEKLFF.

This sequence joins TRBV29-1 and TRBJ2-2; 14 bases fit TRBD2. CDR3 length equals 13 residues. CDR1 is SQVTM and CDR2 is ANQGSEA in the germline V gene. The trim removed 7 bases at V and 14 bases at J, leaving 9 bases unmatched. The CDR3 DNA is TGCAGCGGTGGGACTAGCGGGGGCCAAGGTCTGTTTTTT. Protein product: CSGGTSGGQGLFF.

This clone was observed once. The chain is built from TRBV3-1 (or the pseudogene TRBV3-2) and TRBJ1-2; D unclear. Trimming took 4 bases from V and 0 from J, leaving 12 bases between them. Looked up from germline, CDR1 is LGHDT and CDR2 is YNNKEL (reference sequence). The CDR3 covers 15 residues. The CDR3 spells CASSPLGGANYGYTF. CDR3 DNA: TGTGCCAGCAGCCCCCTCGGCGGAGCTAACTATGGCTACACCTTC.